The clone carrying this TCR beta chain occurred a few times. These data belong to a study of blood T cell repertoires in COVID-19. Turning to the study itself: Acute-phase and convalescent COVID-19 samples originated in the United States, Italy and Spain.

Authors' data handling: Estimation of nucleated cell counts was performed using reference gene primer amplification. Profiling relied on immunoSEQ multiplex PCR, and the TCRdb table lists in-frame clones only, not all of them. The V and J calls and clone size come from that table; D and trimming were worked out from the DNA. The sample yields 220,000 or so clones, about 83% seen once. In assigning cohorts, the study relied on participant-reported clinical history. The clonotype comes from a woman aged 50 to 65 who had recovered from COVID-19. What was sequenced was PBMCs or T cells enriched from blood (not recorded which).

The CDR3 protein is CASSSPGTGVISYEQYF. CDR3 in DNA: TGTGCCAGCAGTAGCCCCGGGACAGGGGTAATCTCCTACGAGCAGTACTTC. The rearrangement uses TRBV2 and TRBJ2-7; 10 bases are a match to TRBD1. After removal of 5 bases from V and 0 bases from J, the junction contained 10 bases not matched to a gene. This CDR3 is 17 amino acids long. CDR1 and CDR2 (germline): SNHLY, FYNNEI.